These 28 T cell receptor beta chains share one sample of origin, sequenced in a study of blood T cell dynamics during melanoma immunotherapy. Only in-frame clones appear in the TCRdb table, and some are missing; sequencing was by immunoSEQ multiplex PCR. The sample contains around 6,500 clones, 88% of which appear only once. The time point denotes: pre-treatment baseline. Sample: blood, taken from a patient treated with checkpoint blockade. The receptors come from a human donor with melanoma.

V is TRBV19 and J is TRBJ2-2; 8 bases fit TRBD2. The germline CDR1 and CDR2 sequences are LNHDA and SQIVND (reference sequence). The CDR3 has 14 amino acids. CDR3 coding DNA: TGTGCGAGCCGGGAGGGGAGCAGCACCGGGGAGCTGTTTTTT. Its translation: CASREGSSTGELFF. Filled out from reference TRBV19 and TRBJ2-2, the complete variable domain reads DGGITQSPKYLFRKEGQNVTLSCEQNLNHDAMYWYRQDPGQGLRLIYYSQIVNDFQKGDIAEGYSVSREKKESFPLTVTSAQKNPTAFYLCASREGSSTGELFFGEGSRLTVL.

The chain combines TRBV4-1 with TRBJ2-3; no firm D call. CDR1 is MGHRA, CDR2 YSYEKL, per germline. The CDR3 contains 11 residues. V lost 5 bases and J 2 bases, leaving 2 bases between the germline ends. The CDR3 DNA reads TGCGCCAGCAGCTACACAGATACGCAGTATTTT. This encodes CASSYTDTQYF.

This clone came up a few times. The chain is built from TRBV19 and TRBJ1-2; D is possibly TRBD1 (6 bases). The CDR3 consists of 13 residues. Germline V gene sequence: CDR1 LNHDA, CDR2 SQIVND (reference sequence). The V end lost 3 bases, the J end lost 3 bases, and 8 bases lay between the germline ends. The CDR3 is CASSIAGDYGYTF. CDR3 sequence (DNA): TGTGCCAGTAGTATCGCAGGGGACTATGGCTACACCTTC.

The rearrangement joins TRBV30 to TRBJ1-6, with a tentative D call TRBD1 (6 bases). V lost 4 bases, J lost 9 bases, and 22 bases lay in between. The germline gives CDR1 GTSNPN, CDR2 SVGIG (reference sequence). The length of the CDR3 is 16 residues. The CDR3: CAWKGGTGTLGSPLHF. The CDR3 nucleotides are TGTGCCTGGAAAGGAGGGACCGGGACACTCGGTTCACCCCTCCACTTT.

V gene TRBV6-1 combines with J gene TRBJ1-1, with D maybe TRBD1 (5 bases). This CDR3 contains 15 residues. Per germline, CDR1 MNHNS and CDR2 SASEGT. Trimming pared 1 base from V and 4 bases from J, leaving 13 bases between. The CDR3 DNA is TGTGCCAGCAGTGAAGGCACCTCCGGGGGCACTGAAGCTTTCTTT. Its translation: CASSEGTSGGTEAFF.

The rearrangement joins TRBV14 to TRBJ1-1, with a possible D match to TRBD1 (6 bases). From germline, CDR1 is SGHDN and CDR2 FVKESK. CDR3 size: 13 residues. Trimming stripped 2 bases from V and 10 bases from J, with 14 bases between. CDR3 nucleotide sequence: TGTGCCAGCAGCCAATCATATCAGGGGCCAGCTTTCTTT. Residues: CASSQSYQGPAFF.

The rearrangement uses TRBV7-9 and TRBJ2-1; 8 bases fit TRBD2. This CDR3 has 16 amino acids. The germline V gene has CDR1 SEHNR and CDR2 FQNEAQ (reference sequence). J lost 5 bases, V lost 2 bases, and 8 bases had no gene match. The CDR3 DNA reads as TGTGCCAGCAGCTTACCGGAGCGGGGGCCCGACAATGAGCAGTTCTTC. Translating gives CASSLPERGPDNEQFF.

The chain combines TRBV4-3 with TRBJ2-7; D is undetermined. Trimming shortened V by 4 bases and J by 0 bases, and 16 bases separated the two germline ends. The CDR3 length is 16 residues. CDR1 and CDR2 from the germline V gene are LGHNA and YSLEER. CDR3 in amino acids: CASSPGLSGSSYEQYF. In DNA, the CDR3 is TGCGCCAGCAGCCCCGGTTTAAGTGGAAGCTCCTACGAGCAGTACTTC.

The chain couples TRBV6-6 to TRBJ1-4; no clear D gene. Trimming shortened V by 6 bases and J by 0 bases, and 8 bases separated the two germline ends. The germline V gene encodes CDR1 MNHNY and CDR2 SVGAGI (reference sequence). The CDR3 consists of 14 residues. The CDR3, as DNA: TGTGCCAGCAGAGACCGTGCAACTAATGAAAAACTGTTTTTT. Translating gives CASRDRATNEKLFF.

The CDR3 loop reads CSVRGAKWENSYNEQFF. The CDR3 region has the DNA TGCAGCGTCCGGGGGGCCAAATGGGAAAACTCTTACAATGAGCAGTTCTTC. This chain links TRBV29-1 with TRBJ2-1; D might be TRBD2 (7 bases). The CDR3 extends over 17 amino acids. The V gene lost 6 bases and the J gene lost 4 bases, with 25 bases spanning the gap. CDR1 SQVTM and CDR2 ANQGSEA come from the germline V gene.

The chain joins TRBV6-5 to TRBJ1-4, with a possible D match to TRBD1 (5 bases). V shed 3 bases and J shed 8 bases, with 7 bases lying between them. From germline, CDR1 is MNHEY and CDR2 SVGAGI. The CDR3 is 12 amino acids. The DNA of the CDR3 is TGTGCCAGCAGTTATAACAGGGAAAAACTGTTTTTT. Its translation is CASSYNREKLFF.

This chain joins TRBV7-2 and TRBJ2-5, with D possibly being TRBD2 (6 bases). CDR1 SGHTA and CDR2 FQGNSA come from the germline V gene. Trimming pared 4 bases from V and 10 bases from J, leaving 22 bases between. This CDR3 has 15 residues. CDR3 loop: CASSSGTRSVGGQYF. CDR3 coding DNA: TGTGCCAGCAGCTCCGGGACCCGAAGTGTGGGGGGCCAGTACTTC.

The genes are TRBV27 and TRBJ1-1, with TRBD1 matching 9 bases. The CDR3 spans 15 residues. Germline loops: CDR1 MNHEY, CDR2 SMNVEV (reference sequence). J was trimmed by 2 bases and V by 5 bases; bases with no gene match: 6. The DNA for the CDR3 is TGTGCCAGCAGTAACCGGGGACAGGGTAACACTGAAGCTTTCTTT. This sequence encodes CASSNRGQGNTEAFF.

The gene calls are TRBV19 and TRBJ2-7; the D gene is possibly TRBD2 (5 bases). The CDR3 loop spans 13 amino acids. V lost 5 bases to trimming and J lost 5 bases, with 13 bases between them. CDR1 LNHDA and CDR2 SQIVND come from the germline V gene (reference sequence). The CDR3 DNA reads as TGTGCCAGTAGTCCCAGCGCCGGGGACGAGCAGTACTTC. Residues: CASSPSAGDEQYF.

This chain uses TRBV5-1 with TRBJ2-3; 10 bases line up with TRBD1. CDR1 is SGHRS, CDR2 YFSETQ, per germline. The CDR3 consists of 16 residues. V shed 0 bases and J 3 bases; nucleotides not matched to a gene: 4. CDR3 DNA: TGCGCCAGCAGCTTGGCATTGGGACAGGGGACAGATACGCAGTATTTT. Amino acids: CASSLALGQGTDTQYF.

The chain uses TRBV11-2 and TRBJ2-2, with a tentative D call TRBD2 (6 bases). CDR1 is SGHAT and CDR2 is FQNNGV in the germline V gene. The V end was cut by 5 bases, the J end by 10 bases, with 20 bases between. This CDR3 is built from 15 residues. CDR3 DNA: TGTGCCAGCAGCCCCCGACTAGGTTTTGGCGAGGAGCTGTTTTTT. The encoded protein is CASSPRLGFGEELFF.

The chain's CDR3 is CASSLYNQGATQYF. CDR3 nucleotide sequence: TGTGCCAGCAGCTTATATAACCAAGGGGCGACCCAGTACTTC. V usage is TRBV7-9 and J usage is TRBJ2-5; D is possibly TRBD1 (5 bases). Germline lookup yields CDR1 SEHNR and CDR2 FQNEAQ (reference sequence). Trimming shortened V by 2 bases and J by 7 bases, and 14 bases separated the two germline ends. This CDR3 has 14 residues.

This clone came up once. The chain has TRBV6-6 and TRBJ1-2; D might be TRBD1 (6 bases). Germline CDR1 reads MNHNY; CDR2 reads SVGAGI (reference sequence). The CDR3 is made up of 15 amino acids. Trimming pared 7 bases from V and 6 bases from J, leaving 21 bases between. CDR3 in DNA: TGTGCCAGCACCCAGGGGAGGAAGATGGCGGATGGCTACACCTTC. Translating it yields CASTQGRKMADGYTF.

CDR3: CAISVAGQGATYEQYF. The CDR3 DNA sequence: TGTGCCATCAGTGTCGCGGGACAGGGGGCAACCTACGAGCAGTACTTC. The V and J genes are TRBV10-3 and TRBJ2-7, with TRBD1 matching over 12 bases. V lost 4 bases to trimming and J lost 2 bases; unmatched junction nucleotides: 6. Germline V gene lookup returns CDR1 ENHRY and CDR2 SYGVKD. The CDR3 has 16 amino acids.

The chain carries TRBV6-1 and TRBJ2-6; D possibly corresponds to TRBD1 (6 bases). Germline V gene sequence: CDR1 MNHNS, CDR2 SASEGT. This CDR3 is built from 15 residues. V was trimmed by 5 bases and J by 2 bases, leaving 10 bases between them. The CDR3 DNA sequence: TGTGCCAGCAGTCCAACAGGGACTGGGGCCAACGTCCTGACTTTC. It encodes CASSPTGTGANVLTF.

The chain combines TRBV5-1 with TRBJ2-7; 7 nucleotides line up with TRBD2. Germline-derived CDR1 and CDR2 are SGHRS and YFSETQ. V lost 0 bases to trimming and J lost 7 bases; unmatched junction nucleotides: 1. CDR3 size: 12 residues. CDR3 amino acids: CASSLGGGEQYF. The CDR3 region has the DNA TGCGCCAGCAGCTTGGGCGGGGGAGAGCAGTACTTC.

The CDR3 spells CASSVDGRSSYEQYF. CDR3 bases: TGTGCCAGCAGCGTAGATGGGCGGAGCTCCTACGAGCAGTACTTC. This rearrangement joins TRBV9 to TRBJ2-7, with no clear D. Trimming took 0 bases from V and 0 from J, leaving 10 bases between them. The germline V gene has CDR1 SGDLS and CDR2 YYNGEE. CDR3 length: 15 amino acids. Based on the CDR3 plus reference TRBV9 and TRBJ2-7, the full variable domain is DSGVTQTPKHLITATGQRVTLRCSPRSGDLSVYWYQQSLDQGLQFLIQYYNGEERAKGNILERFSAQQFPDLHSELNLSSLELGDSALYFCASSVDGRSSYEQYFGPGTRLTVT.

The rearrangement links TRBV5-1 to TRBJ2-1; D might be TRBD2 (7 bases). This CDR3 comprises 17 residues. V lost 1 base, J lost 10 bases, and 24 bases lay in between. CDR1 and CDR2 (germline): SGHRS, YFSETQ. The CDR3 bases are TGCGCCAGCAGCTTGCGGCGGGGACTCGCGGGGGCGGGGGAGCAGTTCTTC. It translates to CASSLRRGLAGAGEQFF.

The V and J genes are TRBV10-3 and TRBJ1-3, with TRBD1 identical over 8 bases. CDR3 size: 13 residues. With 6 bases clipped from V and 7 bases from J, the junction kept 5 bases outside the gene matches. Germline V lookup: CDR1 ENHRY, CDR2 SYGVKD. CDR3 in DNA: TGTGCCATCAGCCAAGACAGGGGCAACACCATATATTTT. This sequence encodes CAISQDRGNTIYF.

In this sample, this clone turned up once. The J gene is TRBJ1-2, the V gene TRBV10-3; D not certain. Germline lookup yields CDR1 ENHRY and CDR2 SYGVKD. V shed 8 bases and J shed 1 base, with 5 bases lying between them. The CDR3 has 11 residues. The CDR3 region is CAIQDNYGYTF. The CDR3 DNA follows: TGTGCCATCCAGGATAACTATGGCTACACCTTC.

CDR3: CASLTGWGGYTF. The CDR3 DNA reads TGTGCCAGTTTGACAGGGTGGGGGGGCTACACCTTC. The gene calls are TRBV25-1 and TRBJ1-2; 7 bases agree with TRBD1. This CDR3 region has 12 residues. Trimming cost V 9 bases and J 8 bases; bases outside gene matches: 9. Germline V CDR1 and CDR2: MGHDK, SYGVNS.

This clone was seen only once. The gene calls are TRBV11-1 and TRBJ2-3; weak D call: TRBD2 (5 bases). This CDR3 comprises 17 residues. Looked up from germline, CDR1 is SGHAT and CDR2 is FQDESV (reference sequence). V dropped 2 bases and J dropped 2 bases, with 17 bases sitting between them. CDR3 bases: TGTGCCAGCAGCTTAATAAGCGGCATCTCCTTCACAGATACGCAGTATTTT. It encodes CASSLISGISFTDTQYF.

The gene calls are TRBV7-2 and TRBJ1-2; perhaps TRBD1 as D (5 bases). CDR1 SGHTA and CDR2 FQGNSA come from the germline V gene. The CDR3 has 14 residues. V lost 8 bases and J 2 bases, leaving 15 bases between the germline ends. CDR3 coding DNA: TGTGCCAGCGACCGGGCAGGGCGGAACTATGGCTACACCTTC. Its translation: CASDRAGRNYGYTF. Supplemented by reference TRBV7-2 and TRBJ1-2, the full variable domain reads GAGVSQSPSNKVTEKGKDVELRCDPISGHTALYWYRQSLGQGLEFLIYFQGNSAPDKSGLPSDRFSAERTGGSVSTLTIQRTQQEDSAVYLCASDRAGRNYGYTFGSGTRLTVV.